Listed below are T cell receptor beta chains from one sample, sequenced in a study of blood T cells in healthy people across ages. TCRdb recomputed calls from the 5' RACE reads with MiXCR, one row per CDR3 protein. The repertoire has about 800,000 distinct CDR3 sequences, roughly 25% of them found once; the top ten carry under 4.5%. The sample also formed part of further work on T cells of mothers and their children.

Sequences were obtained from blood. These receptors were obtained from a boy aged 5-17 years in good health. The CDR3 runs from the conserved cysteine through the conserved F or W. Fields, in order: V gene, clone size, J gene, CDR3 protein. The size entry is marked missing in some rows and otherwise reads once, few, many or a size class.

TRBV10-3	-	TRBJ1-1	CAISDLSGRSEAFF
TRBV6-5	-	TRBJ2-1	CASSYSTASLYNEQFF
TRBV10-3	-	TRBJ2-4	CAISEPQGATAKNIQYF
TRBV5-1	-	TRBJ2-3	CASSYRPIPDTQYF
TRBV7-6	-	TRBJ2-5	CASSLNVQGPLQETQYF
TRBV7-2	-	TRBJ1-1	CASSYTGTGNTEAFF
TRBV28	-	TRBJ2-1	CASSPGGSSYNEQSF
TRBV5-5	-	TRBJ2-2	CASSWVGTLDGRLFF
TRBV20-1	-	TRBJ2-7	CSAPLEIGLVDHYEQYF
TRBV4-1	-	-	CASSHDRFYEQYF
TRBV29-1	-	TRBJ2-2	CSVLLSGTTIAGELFF
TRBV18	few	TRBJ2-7	CASSPPSWQEQYF
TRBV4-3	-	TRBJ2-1	CASSHGLAGANEQFF
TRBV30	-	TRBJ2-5	CARDRDQETQYF
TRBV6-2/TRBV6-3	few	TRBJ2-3	CASSYSAIGTDTQYF
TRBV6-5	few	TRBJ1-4	CASSYSRGLAEKLFF
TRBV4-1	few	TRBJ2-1	CASSQSLAGVRNEQFF
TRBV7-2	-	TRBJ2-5	CASSSGPSSQTQYF
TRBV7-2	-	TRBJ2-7	CASSLRLESYEQYF
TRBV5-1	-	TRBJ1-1	CASSALSGTEAFF
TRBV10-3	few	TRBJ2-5	CAISESGRLYQETQYF
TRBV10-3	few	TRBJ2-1	CAISESVPSDEQFF
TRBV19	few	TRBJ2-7	CASSMGAGLSYEQYF
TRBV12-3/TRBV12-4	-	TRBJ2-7	CASSPHETSPYEQYF
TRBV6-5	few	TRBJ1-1	CASSYSNGLNTEAFF